The next 31 T cell receptor beta chains were all read from a single sample in a study of blood T cells in healthy people across ages. A second PCR, run for about 7 to 11 cycles, used a sample-barcoded 5' primer plus a J-beta primer mix. TCRdb ran MiXCR on the 5' RACE reads and lists one entry per CDR3 protein. Of about 720,000 distinct CDR3 sequences detected, 22% appear once; the ten largest clones hold around a fifth. The sample was blood. The receptors here all came from a man in his 70s in good health.

To note about this clonotype: A much larger clone lies a single base off, so this may be a read error. This rearrangement joins TRBV7-6 to TRBJ1-2; D is uncertain. Germline-derived CDR1 and CDR2 are SGHVS and FNYEAQ. Trimming took off 1 base at V and 1 base at J, with 7 bases between the two ends. This CDR3 contains 14 residues. The CDR3, as DNA: TGTGCCAGCAGCTTAGGCATTGGTAACTATGGCTACACCTTC. The encoded protein is CASSLGIGNYGYTF.

This sequence joins TRBV6-2 or TRBV6-3 and TRBJ1-2; no definite D call. Germline V gives CDR1 MNHEY, CDR2 SVGEGT. The V end was cut by 5 bases, the J end by 2 bases, with 9 bases between. The CDR3 loop spans 13 amino acids. As DNA, the CDR3 is TGTGCCAGCAGTCGTCAAGTAAACTATGGCTACACCTTC. Its protein is CASSRQVNYGYTF.

V and J are TRBV18 and TRBJ1-4; D uncertain. V was shortened by 1 base and J by 1 base, with 13 bases between the two germline ends. Per the germline V gene, CDR1 is KGHSH and CDR2 is LQKENI. This CDR3 comprises 17 residues. This chain's CDR3 is CASSPLGERLTNEKLFF. CDR3 coding DNA: TGTGCCAGCTCACCACTCGGGGAGAGACTAACTAATGAAAAACTGTTTTTT.

As regards this clonotype: An end of the junction does not agree with germline; a read error may underlie this. V usage is TRBV13 and J usage is TRBJ2-1, with D maybe TRBD2 (6 bases). Germline loops: CDR1 PRHDT, CDR2 FYEKMQ (reference sequence). The length of the CDR3 is 17 residues. The CDR3 nucleotides are TGTGGCAGCAGCTTAGAGGGGTCTAGCGCCTCCTACAATGAGCAGTTCTTC. Translated, it gives CGSSLEGSSASYNEQFF.

The chain combines TRBV5-1 with TRBJ2-7, with 10 bases identical to TRBD1. The junction had 5 bases not matched to a gene; V was cut back by 0 bases and J by 5 bases. Germline CDR1 SGHRS, CDR2 YFSETQ. The CDR3 loop spans 15 amino acids. The CDR3 DNA sequence: TGCGCCAGCAGCTTGGAAGGGACAGGGGTTGACGAGCAGTACTTC. It is translated as CASSLEGTGVDEQYF.

This chain joins TRBV10-3 and TRBJ1-1, with D possibly being TRBD1 (6 bases). Trimming shortened V by 2 bases and J by 6 bases, and 10 bases separated the two germline ends. Germline loops: CDR1 ENHRY, CDR2 SYGVKD. The CDR3 spans 13 residues. The CDR3 reads CAISEGEGAEAFF. CDR3 nucleotide sequence: TGTGCCATCAGTGAGGGGGAGGGGGCTGAAGCTTTCTTT.

V and J are TRBV12-5 and TRBJ2-3; TRBD2 is a possible D gene (5 bases). CDR1 and CDR2 (germline): LGHNT, FRNRAP. The CDR3 consists of 15 residues. Between the trimmed V and J ends, which lost 6 bases and 5 bases, there was a span of 18 bases. CDR3 amino acids: CASGHGVQTIDTQYF. The CDR3 coding sequence is TGTGCTAGTGGGCACGGGGTCCAAACTATAGATACGCAGTATTTT.

Points on this clonotype: The CDR3 carries no conserved terminal phenylalanine or tryptophan, so it likely arises from a read error. V is TRBV12-3 or TRBV12-4 and J is TRBJ1-1; 7 bases fit TRBD1. The CDR3 has 15 amino acids. V was clipped by 6 bases and J by 7 bases; unmatched bases: 14. The DNA of the CDR3 is TGTGCCAGCAGCTTCCAACAGGGGAGAACTCTTGAAGCTTTCCTT. It translates to CASSFQQGRTLEAFL.

This clonotype was seen only a few times. This rearrangement joins TRBV6-2 or TRBV6-3 to TRBJ2-5, with TRBD2 as a possible D gene (6 bases). Germline V gene sequence: CDR1 MNHEY, CDR2 SVGEGT. The CDR3 spans 15 residues. The V gene lost 1 base and the J gene lost 5 bases, with 14 bases spanning the gap. CDR3: CASSYWRASAETQYF. In DNA form, the CDR3 reads TGTGCCAGCAGTTACTGGAGGGCTAGCGCGGAGACCCAGTACTTC.

This chain links TRBV29-1 with TRBJ1-2, with D maybe TRBD1 (5 bases). CDR3 length equals 11 residues. Germline V gene sequence: CDR1 SQVTM, CDR2 ANQGSEA. V shed 3 bases and J shed 14 bases, with 16 bases lying between them. CDR3 nucleotide sequence: TGCAGCGTTGAGAGCAGGGATAGTGATACCTTC. Its protein is CSVESRDSDTF.

This clonotype was seen more than once but under ten times. The V gene is TRBV5-1, the J gene TRBJ2-3; 11 bases agree with TRBD2. The CDR3 is 17 amino acids. Germline V gene lookup returns CDR1 SGHRS and CDR2 YFSETQ. The trim removed 5 bases at V and 0 bases at J, leaving 8 bases unmatched. The CDR3 sequence is CASSFPIAGGSTDTQYF. CDR3 nucleotides: TGCGCCAGCAGTTTTCCTATAGCGGGGGGGAGCACAGATACGCAGTATTTT.

This chain links TRBV10-3 with TRBJ1-1; D possibly corresponds to TRBD1 (6 bases). The length of the CDR3 is 17 residues. The V end lost 4 bases, the J end lost 0 bases, and 18 bases lay between the germline ends. The germline gives CDR1 ENHRY, CDR2 SYGVKD. In DNA form, the CDR3 reads TGTGCCATCAGTGGGGCGACAGGCTTCAATATGAACACTGAAGCTTTCTTT. This codes for CAISGATGFNMNTEAFF.

The V call is TRBV9, the J call TRBJ1-1, with 7 bases fitting TRBD1. The V gene end was trimmed by 3 bases and the J gene end by 3 bases; junction bases not matched to a gene: 5. Germline CDR1 and CDR2: SGDLS and YYNGEE. This CDR3 has 14 amino acids. As DNA, the CDR3 is TGTGCCAGCAGCGCCAGGGGGATTGACACTGAAGCTTTCTTT. This encodes CASSARGIDTEAFF.

The chain employs TRBV10-3 and TRBJ1-3; 7 nucleotides align to TRBD1. CDR3 length equals 15 residues. J lost 4 bases, V lost 2 bases, and 5 bases had no gene match. Germline CDR1 is ENHRY and CDR2 is SYGVKD. CDR3 sequence (DNA): TGTGCCATCAGTGAGGACAGGGCATCCGGAAACACCATATATTTT. This translates into CAISEDRASGNTIYF.

The chain recombines TRBV28 with TRBJ1-4, with D possibly matching TRBD1 (5 bases). Trimming left V 10 bases short and J 7 bases short, with 13 bases between. This CDR3 has 12 residues. Germline CDR1 is MDHEN and CDR2 is SYDVKM. This CDR3 is CATLQVPEKLFF. CDR3 in DNA: TGTGCCACCTTACAGGTCCCTGAAAAACTGTTTTTT.

The gene calls are TRBV20-1 and TRBJ2-1; 8 positions agree with TRBD2. The DNA end is a closer match to TRBJ2-5, so the J assignment may be wrong. In germline, CDR1 is DFQATT, CDR2 SNEGSKA (reference sequence). The CDR3 length is 12 residues. CDR3 in amino acids: CSAGSGGKTQYF. In DNA form, the CDR3 reads TGCAGTGCTGGAAGCGGGGGAAAGACCCAGTACTTC.

The chain has TRBV5-1 and TRBJ2-3, with D tentatively TRBD1 or TRBD2 (7 bases each). Germline assignment: CDR1 SGHRS and CDR2 YFSETQ. Deletions cut 4 bases from V and 6 bases from J, with 12 bases between. CDR3 length: 13 residues. This chain's CDR3 is CASSGGGQDTQYF. In DNA form, the CDR3 reads TGCGCCAGCAGCGGGGGGGGACAGGATACGCAGTATTTT.

The gene calls are TRBV20-1 and TRBJ1-4; possible D gene TRBD1, 5 bases. The CDR3 extends over 12 amino acids. Trimming removed 6 bases at V and 6 bases at J, with 11 bases between. Germline CDR1 is DFQATT and CDR2 is SNEGSKA (reference sequence). The CDR3 nucleotides read TGCAGTGCCCTAGGGACGTATGAAAAACTGTTTTTT. It specifies CSALGTYEKLFF.

This clonotype was found many times. The V call is TRBV9, the J call TRBJ2-1, with TRBD2 matching over 12 bases. Germline CDR1 is SGDLS and CDR2 is YYNGEE. After removal of 3 bases from V and 8 bases from J, the junction contained 9 bases not matched to a gene. The CDR3 is 16 residues long. The CDR3 loop reads CASSARLLAGGDEQFF. CDR3 DNA: TGTGCCAGCAGCGCGAGGCTGCTAGCGGGAGGGGATGAGCAGTTCTTC. The variable domain in full, completed from reference TRBV9 and TRBJ2-1, reads DSGVTQTPKHLITATGQRVTLRCSPRSGDLSVYWYQQSLDQGLQFLIQYYNGEERAKGNILERFSAQQFPDLHSELNLSSLELGDSALYFCASSARLLAGGDEQFFGPGTRLTVL.

In this sample, this clonotype turned up many times. The J gene is TRBJ2-1, the V gene TRBV20-1, with no clear D. Looked up from germline, CDR1 is DFQATT and CDR2 is SNEGSKA (reference sequence). The CDR3 covers 12 residues. V gave up 6 bases and J gave up 8 bases, with 14 bases separating them. DNA for the CDR3: TGCAGTGCCATATCTTGGGGTGATGAGCAGTTCTTC. Protein product: CSAISWGDEQFF.

The chain joins TRBV20-1 to TRBJ2-5, with D unresolved. V lost 3 bases and J 3 bases, leaving 8 bases between the germline ends. Per germline, CDR1 DFQATT and CDR2 SNEGSKA (reference sequence). The CDR3 is 12 residues long. The CDR3 protein is CSASSLKETQYF. CDR3 coding DNA: TGCAGTGCTAGCTCGTTGAAAGAGACCCAGTACTTC.

This clonotype came up a few times. The J gene is TRBJ2-1, the V gene TRBV28, with 9 bases that match TRBD2. Germline V lookup: CDR1 MDHEN, CDR2 SYDVKM. The CDR3 sequence is 16 residues long. With 2 bases clipped from V and 4 bases from J, the junction kept 6 bases outside the gene matches. The DNA of the CDR3 is TGTGCCAGCAGTTTAGGGGGGCTAGCGGGATACAATGAGCAGTTCTTC. Residues: CASSLGGLAGYNEQFF.

This clonotype was detected a few times. The V gene is TRBV6-6, the J gene TRBJ2-1, with a tentative D call TRBD2 (7 bases). CDR1 and CDR2 from the germline V gene are MNHNY and SVGAGI (reference sequence). V was pared by 0 bases and J by 7 bases, with 22 bases between. The CDR3 is made up of 18 amino acids. The CDR3 DNA is TGTGCCAGCAGTTACTCGGCGTTGGCGGGGGCTGGGTTGAATGAGCAGTTCTTC. It specifies CASSYSALAGAGLNEQFF.

This clonotype was seen a few times. This rearrangement joins TRBV7-2 to TRBJ1-5; D possibly corresponds to TRBD1 (5 bases). Trimming removed 5 bases from V and 3 bases from J, with 11 bases in between. Per germline, CDR1 SGHTA and CDR2 FQGNSA. The CDR3 has 14 amino acids. DNA for the CDR3: TGTGCCAGCAGCCGGGACGGCCCCAATCAGCCCCAGCATTTT. This sequence encodes CASSRDGPNQPQHF.

This clonotype was picked up a small number of times. This chain uses TRBV6-5 with TRBJ2-4, with TRBD1 identical over 10 bases. J was trimmed by 2 bases and V by 5 bases; bases with no gene match: 9. The CDR3 loop spans 17 amino acids. Per the germline V gene, CDR1 is MNHEY and CDR2 is SVGAGI. The DNA for the CDR3 is TGTGCCAGCAGTCGAATGACAGGGGGCTTAACCAAAAACATTCAGTACTTC. Translating gives CASSRMTGGLTKNIQYF.

For this clonotype: A junction end diverges from the germline sequence, so it may reflect a read error. The chain has TRBV3-1 and TRBJ1-2; no firm D call. The CDR3 is 14 residues long. CDR1 is LGHDT and CDR2 is YNNKEL in the germline V gene (reference sequence). The CDR3 DNA sequence: TGTGCCAGCAGCAAAGAAGGGCGGGGAAATGGCTACACCTTC. Protein product: CASSKEGRGNGYTF.

Concerning this clonotype: The junction differs from germline at one of its ends, possibly a read error. This chain uses TRBV20-1 with TRBJ2-3, with D uncertain. The germline V gene encodes CDR1 DFQATT and CDR2 SNEGSKA (reference sequence). CDR3 length: 15 amino acids. CDR3 sequence: CSARDLADSTDTQCF. The DNA of the CDR3 is TGCAGTGCTAGAGATCTGGCCGATAGCACAGATACGCAGTGTTTT.

The V and J genes are TRBV20-1 and TRBJ2-5, with 9 bases that match TRBD1. This CDR3 contains 15 residues. After removal of 4 bases from V and 4 bases from J, the junction contained 10 bases not matched to a gene. Germline values: CDR1 DFQATT, CDR2 SNEGSKA (reference sequence). The CDR3 nucleotides read TGCAGTGCTATATCCGGGACAGGGTTTGTAGAGACCCAGTACTTC. Its translation: CSAISGTGFVETQYF.

J is TRBJ2-3 and V is TRBV6-5; D perhaps matches TRBD2 (6 bases). The germline V gene has CDR1 MNHEY and CDR2 SVGAGI. Trimming pared 0 bases from V and 2 bases from J, leaving 12 bases between. This CDR3 is built from 16 residues. The CDR3 DNA is TGTGCCAGCAGTTACTCGTTCCGGAGGGTCACAGATACGCAGTATTTT. Residues: CASSYSFRRVTDTQYF.

This clonotype was detected once. The chain uses TRBV28 and TRBJ1-6, with D unclear. Trimming removed 6 bases at V and 9 bases at J, with 18 bases between. This CDR3 contains 15 residues. Germline loops: CDR1 MDHEN, CDR2 SYDVKM. The CDR3 nucleotides read TGTGCCAGCAGGACCTCCGGGTTAACCACTTCACCCCTCCACTTT. Amino acid sequence: CASRTSGLTTSPLHF. The complete variable domain, with remaining parts taken from reference TRBV28 and TRBJ1-6, reads DVKVTQSSRYLVKRTGEKVFLECVQDMDHENMFWYRQDPGLGLRLIYFSYDVKMKEKGDIPEGYSVSREKKERFSLILESASTNQTSMYLCASRTSGLTTSPLHFGNGTRLTVT.

Comments on this clonotype: Sequence at one end of the junction differs from germline and may be a read error. The V gene is TRBV10-2, the J gene TRBJ2-5; possibly TRBD2 for D (5 bases). Near its end, the DNA agrees better with TRBJ2-7, so the J call may be wrong. Looked up from germline, CDR1 is WSHSY and CDR2 is SAAADI. There are 13 residues in the CDR3. The CDR3 DNA reads TGCGCCGGCAGTGACCCGGGGACCTACGAGCAGTACTTC. Translation gives CAGSDPGTYEQYF.